These T cell receptor beta chains were read from a single sample in a study of cytomegalovirus exposure and HLA in healthy donors. Assay: immunoSEQ multiplex PCR; the TCRdb copy retains only in-frame clones and omits some. The sample shows 150,000 to 200,000 clones, approximately 84% of them seen only once. Specimen: PBMCs. Receptors originate from a girl aged 10 to 17 in good health and CMV-seropositive. CDR3s include the opening cysteine and the closing phenylalanine or tryptophan. The order of the fields is D gene, J gene, clone size, V gene, CDR3 protein, CDR3 DNA. The D gene is left open where the match is weak. Rows give clone size only sometimes, using once, few, many, or a class for an expanded clone.

>TRBD2|TRBJ2-5|.|TRBV27
CASSFSGDSRETQYF
TGTGCCAGCAGCTTTAGCGGGGACTCCCGGGAGACCCAGTACTTC
>.|TRBJ2-6|.|TRBV7-8
CASSLASRGASSGANVLTF
TGTGCCAGCAGCTTAGCTAGTCGGGGGGCTAGCTCTGGGGCCAACGTCCTGACTTTC
>.|TRBJ1-2|few|TRBV6-4
CASRNTTYGYTF
TGTGCCAGCAGGAACACCACCTATGGCTACACCTTC
>.|TRBJ2-2|.|TRBV27
CASSLSRGTGELFF
TGTGCCAGCAGTTTATCCCGCGGCACCGGGGAGCTGTTTTTT
>.|TRBJ1-1|.|TRBV7-6
CASSLSWGGGTEAFF
TGTGCCAGCAGCTTATCGTGGGGCGGGGGCACTGAAGCTTTCTTT
>.|TRBJ1-2|.|TRBV7-3
CASSLTGGGGYTF
TGTGCCAGCAGCTTAACAGGGGGTGGCGGCTACACCTTC
>TRBD1|TRBJ1-1|.|TRBV7-9
CASSPGTAINTEAFF
TGTGCCAGCAGTCCCGGGACAGCAATTAACACTGAAGCTTTCTTT
>TRBD1|TRBJ1-1|.|TRBV7-8
CASSYRGPVRTEAFF
TGTGCCAGCAGCTACAGGGGGCCAGTGCGAACTGAAGCTTTCTTT
>.|TRBJ2-6|.|TRBV7-9
CASSLGGTGANVLTF
TGTGCCAGCAGCTTAGGGGGGACAGGGGCCAACGTCCTGACTTTC
>.|TRBJ2-3|few|TRBV19
CASSITPTNTDTQYF
TGTGCCAGTAGTATTACGCCAACTAACACAGATACGCAGTATTTT
>TRBD2|TRBJ2-5|.|TRBV5-4
CASSPGLAGYYQEAQYF
TGTGCCAGCAGCCCGGGACTAGCGGGGTACTACCAAGAGGCCCAGTACTTC
>TRBD1|TRBJ1-5|.|TRBV5-1
CASSPGTGVSNQPQHF
TGCGCCAGCAGCCCGGGGACAGGGGTCTCCAATCAGCCCCAGCATTTT
>TRBD2|TRBJ2-3|.|TRBV9
CASSVGARGALDTQYF
TGTGCCAGCAGCGTAGGGGCGCGGGGGGCCCTAGATACGCAGTATTTT
>TRBD1|TRBJ1-2|.|TRBV18
CASSPGQINYGYTF
TGTGCCAGCTCACCGGGACAGATTAACTATGGCTACACCTTC
>.|TRBJ1-5|.|TRBV4-1
CASSQQGLSNQPQHF
TGCGCCAGCAGCCAACAGGGGTTGAGCAATCAGCCCCAGCATTTT
>TRBD2|TRBJ2-7|.|TRBV6-5
CASSPTGTSTYEQYF
TGTGCCAGCAGTCCAACGGGGACTAGTACTTACGAGCAGTACTTC
>.|TRBJ2-7|.|TRBV5-4
CASSLDSFSSYEQYF
TGTGCCAGCAGCCTGGACAGTTTCTCGTCCTACGAGCAGTACTTC
>TRBD1|TRBJ2-7|.|TRBV6-5
CASSYRRDRGSYEQYF
TGTGCCAGCAGTTATCGTCGGGACAGGGGTTCCTACGAGCAGTACTTC
>TRBD1|TRBJ1-2|.|TRBV11-3
CASSYRDRGMRNYGYTF
TGTGCCAGCAGCTACAGGGACAGGGGGATGAGAAACTATGGCTACACCTTC
>TRBD2|TRBJ2-1|.|TRBV11-2
CASRPLASYNEQFF
TGTGCCTCTCGGCCACTAGCGTCCTACAATGAGCAGTTCTTC
>.|TRBJ2-2|.|TRBV28
CASSPPGGRVHGELFF
TGTGCCAGCAGTCCTCCGGGGGGCCGGGTACACGGGGAGCTGTTTTTT
>.|TRBJ1-1|.|TRBV11-3
CASSLGRWNTEAFF
TGTGCCAGCAGCTTAGGCCGGTGGAACACTGAAGCTTTCTTT